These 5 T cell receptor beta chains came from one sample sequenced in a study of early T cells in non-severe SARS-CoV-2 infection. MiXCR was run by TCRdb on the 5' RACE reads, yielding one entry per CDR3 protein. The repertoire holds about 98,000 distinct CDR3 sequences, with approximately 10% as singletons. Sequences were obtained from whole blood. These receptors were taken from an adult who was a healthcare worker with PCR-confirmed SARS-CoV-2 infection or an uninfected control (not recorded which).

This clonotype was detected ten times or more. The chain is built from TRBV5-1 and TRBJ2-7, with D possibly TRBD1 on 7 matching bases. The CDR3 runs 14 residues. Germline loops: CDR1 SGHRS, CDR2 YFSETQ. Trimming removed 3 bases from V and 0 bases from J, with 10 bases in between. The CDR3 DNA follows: TGCGCCAGCAGCTGGGGGGACAGCTCCTACGAGCAGTACTTC. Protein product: CASSWGDSSYEQYF.

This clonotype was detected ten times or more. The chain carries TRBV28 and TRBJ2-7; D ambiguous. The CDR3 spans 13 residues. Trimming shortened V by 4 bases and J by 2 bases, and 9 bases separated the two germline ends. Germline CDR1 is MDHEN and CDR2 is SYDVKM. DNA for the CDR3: TGTGCCAGCAGTTACGGCAGAACCTACGAGCAGTACTTC. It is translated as CASSYGRTYEQYF. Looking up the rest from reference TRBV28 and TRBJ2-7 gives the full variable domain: DVKVTQSSRYLVKRTGEKVFLECVQDMDHENMFWYRQDPGLGLRLIYFSYDVKMKEKGDIPEGYSVSREKKERFSLILESASTNQTSMYLCASSYGRTYEQYFGPGTRLTVT.

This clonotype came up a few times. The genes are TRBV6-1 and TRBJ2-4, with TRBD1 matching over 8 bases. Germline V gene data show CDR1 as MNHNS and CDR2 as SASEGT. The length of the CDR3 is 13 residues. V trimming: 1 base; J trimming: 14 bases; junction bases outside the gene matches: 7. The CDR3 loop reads CASSEVYRGKKYF. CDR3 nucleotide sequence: TGTGCCAGCAGTGAAGTCTACAGGGGGAAGAAGTACTTC.

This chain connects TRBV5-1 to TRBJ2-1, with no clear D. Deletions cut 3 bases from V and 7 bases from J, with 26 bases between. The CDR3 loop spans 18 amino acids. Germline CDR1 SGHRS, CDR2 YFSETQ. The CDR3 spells CASSSSSHGPGIYNEQFF. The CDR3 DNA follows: TGCGCCAGCAGCTCCTCCTCTCATGGGCCTGGAATATATAATGAGCAGTTCTTC.

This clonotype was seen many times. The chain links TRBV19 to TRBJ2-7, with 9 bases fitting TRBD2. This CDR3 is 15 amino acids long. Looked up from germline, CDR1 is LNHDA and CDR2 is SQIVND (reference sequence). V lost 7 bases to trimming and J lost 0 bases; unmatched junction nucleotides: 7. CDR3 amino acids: CASTLTTSGSYEQYF. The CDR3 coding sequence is TGTGCCAGTACTTTGACGACTAGCGGCTCCTACGAGCAGTACTTC.